This record concerns one TCR beta chain sequence. This entry comes from a study of blood T cell repertoires in COVID-19. In the study overall: Both acute and convalescent COVID-19 samples were obtained from the United States, Italy and Spain. In each case, the material was cDNA or gDNA derived from T cells, B-cell-depleted T cells, or PBMCs.

Original processing methods: Reference gene primer amplification in the assay estimated nucleated cell counts. Using immunoSEQ multiplex PCR, the repertoire was profiled, and TCRdb retains in-frame clones only, with some absent. V and J calls and clone size are as listed in that table; D and trimming were resolved from the DNA. The sample records some 15,000 clones, 80% to 90% being singletons. The CDR3 is 15 amino acids. Germline V gene sequence: CDR1 SGHDT, CDR2 YYEEEE. With 0 bases removed from V and 1 base from J, the gap between germline ends came to 10 bases. Sequenced input: peripheral blood. The chain recombines TRBV5-6 with TRBJ2-5; tentative D call: TRBD1 (5 bases). This clonotype was sampled from a human donor in a cohort sampled during active COVID-19. The CDR3 sequence: CASSLAAGIQETQYF. The CDR3 DNA follows: TGTGCCAGCAGCTTGGCTGCAGGGATCCAAGAGACCCAGTACTTC.